This T cell receptor beta chain was found in a study of T cell responses to AZD1222 COVID-19 vaccine. Whole-study results and caveats: Spike as a whole was targeted by vaccine-associated CD4 TCRs, dominant at 160-218 and 743-854. The repertoires were collected only after the peak T cell response. Seropositive at baseline were only a handful of AZD1222 recipients. Donor demographics were predominantly white British with a female majority; clonal diversity may be underestimated.

Repertoires were generated with immunoSEQ multiplex PCR, while TCRdb's copy carries only in-frame clones and drops some. Among 95,000 to 110,000 clones listed, 75% to 90% were seen once. V was trimmed by 7 bases and J by 1 base, leaving 7 bases between them. The length of the CDR3 is 11 residues. Germline V gene sequence: CDR1 SQVTM, CDR2 ANQGSEA. Concerning this clone: Its antigen is as yet unknown.

This chain connects TRBV29-1 to TRBJ1-2, with D hard to call. This clonotype originated in an adult in good health. This specimen consisted of peripheral blood, obtained on day 0 of AZD1222 vaccination. CDR3 DNA sequence: TGCAGCGGAGAGCTTAACTATGGCTACACCTTC. Protein: CSGELNYGYTF.